A single sample is the source of the 20 T cell receptor beta chains below, sequenced in a study of OX40 agonist ivuxolimab in advanced cancers. The library relied on the immunoSEQ multiplex PCR assay. TCRdb holds this immuneACCESS table with in-frame rearrangements only. Some clones are missing; in checked studies, unresolved V genes explain under half, and the rest has no known cause. The sample table shows 35,000 to 40,000 clones, and over 80% are seen once. The top ten constitute less than 25% of the sample. Sequencing was performed on CD4+ or CD8+ T cells sorted from blood, taken in a trial of the OX40 agonist ivuxolimab. These receptors came from an adult with an advanced solid tumor such as melanoma, head and neck, liver or kidney cancer.

This sequence joins TRBV5-4 and TRBJ2-2; possibly TRBD1 for D (6 bases). This CDR3 contains 17 residues. Trimming pared 0 bases from V and 5 bases from J, leaving 17 bases between. CDR1 is SGHNT and CDR2 is YYREEE in the germline V gene (reference sequence). In DNA, the CDR3 is TGTGCCAGCAGCTTGGGATCGACAGGTCCGGGGACCGGGGAGCTGTTTTTT. It encodes CASSLGSTGPGTGELFF.

Comment on this clone: Other DNA sequences in the sample encode the same CDR3. The gene calls are TRBV19 and TRBJ1-5; D is perhaps TRBD1 (5 bases). CDR3 length equals 13 residues. Germline CDR1 is LNHDA and CDR2 is SQIVND (reference sequence). The V end was cut by 6 bases, the J end by 6 bases, with 12 bases between. This CDR3 is CASRGEGVQPQHF. CDR3 DNA sequence: TGTGCCAGTAGGGGGGAAGGTGTTCAGCCCCAGCATTTT.

This clone appeared once. The V call is TRBV19, the J call TRBJ2-1, with D unclear. This CDR3 is 13 amino acids long. The germline V gene has CDR1 LNHDA and CDR2 SQIVND (reference sequence). V was pared by 11 bases and J by 6 bases, with 17 bases between. The CDR3 DNA reads TGTGCCCGAAGGTTGGCGGAACCCAATGAGCAGTTCTTC. Its protein is CARRLAEPNEQFF.

The chain recombines TRBV9 with TRBJ1-4; D is unclear. V lost 1 base to trimming and J lost 0 bases, with 7 bases between them. Germline-derived CDR1 and CDR2 are SGDLS and YYNGEE. The CDR3 has 15 amino acids. The CDR3 is CASSVMGTTNEKLFF. DNA of the CDR3: TGTGCCAGCAGCGTAATGGGAACAACTAATGAAAAACTGTTTTTT.

The rearrangement links TRBV10-1 to TRBJ1-1; weak D call: TRBD1 (5 bases). Germline lookup yields CDR1 WNHNN and CDR2 SYGVQD (reference sequence). V lost 0 bases, J lost 1 base, and 15 bases lay in between. The CDR3 sequence is 17 residues long. The CDR3 loop is CASSESRIGGPNTEAFF. The CDR3 DNA is TGCGCCAGCAGTGAGTCGAGGATTGGGGGACCGAACACTGAAGCTTTCTTT.

This clone appeared a few times. CDR3 in amino acids: CATSDRVASGNTIYF. CDR3 nucleotides: TGTGCCACCTCGGACAGGGTAGCCTCTGGAAACACCATATATTTT. The chain recombines TRBV18 with TRBJ1-3, with TRBD1 matching 8 bases. The ends lost 10 bases at V and 0 bases at J; junction bases unmatched: 8. The CDR3 is 15 amino acids. The germline CDR1 and CDR2 sequences are KGHSH and LQKENI. Looking up the rest from reference TRBV18 and TRBJ1-3 gives the full variable domain: NAGVMQNPRHLVRRRGQEARLRCSPMKGHSHVYWYRQLPEEGLKFMVYLQKENIIDESGMPKERFSAEFPKEGPSILRIQQVVRGDSAAYFCATSDRVASGNTIYFGEGSWLTVV.

This chain uses TRBV14 with TRBJ1-4; D may be TRBD1 (6 bases). Trimming stripped 1 base from V and 7 bases from J, with 10 bases between. CDR1 is SGHDN, CDR2 FVKESK, per germline. The CDR3 extends over 14 amino acids. The DNA for the CDR3 is TGTGCCAGCAGCCAAGGGGGGGCTGGTGAAAAACTGTTTTTT. Protein sequence: CASSQGGAGEKLFF.

The chain combines TRBV19 with TRBJ1-1; perhaps TRBD1 as D (5 bases). Germline loops: CDR1 LNHDA, CDR2 SQIVND (reference sequence). Trimming cost V 4 bases and J 1 base, with 13 bases left between them. CDR3 size: 15 residues. CDR3 protein: CASSTGSNRNTEAFF. For the CDR3, the DNA is TGTGCCAGTAGTACAGGGAGCAATAGGAACACTGAAGCTTTCTTT.

The genes are TRBV7-2 and TRBJ2-1; no firm D call. The CDR3 is made up of 13 amino acids. The germline CDR1 and CDR2 sequences are SGHTA and FQGNSA. The V end lost 6 bases, the J end lost 8 bases, and 14 bases lay between the germline ends. CDR3 loop: CASRLVGLDEQFF. CDR3 coding DNA: TGTGCCAGCAGGCTGGTAGGGCTCGATGAGCAGTTCTTC.

V gene TRBV29-1 combines with J gene TRBJ2-5, with TRBD2 matching 15 bases. The CDR3 is 15 amino acids. With V trimmed by 5 bases and J by 5 bases, 6 bases remained unmatched. Germline V CDR1 and CDR2: SQVTM, ANQGSEA. The DNA for the CDR3 is TGCAGCGTTTCCGGACTAGCGGGGGGGCTGGAGACCCAGTACTTC. Residues: CSVSGLAGGLETQYF. Variable domain in full (rest from reference TRBV29-1 and TRBJ2-5): SAVISQKPSRDICQRGTSLTIQCQVDSQVTMMFWYRQQPGQSLTLIATANQGSEATYESGFVIDKFPISRPNLTFSTLTVSNMSPEDSSIYLCSVSGLAGGLETQYFGPGTRLLVL.

This sequence joins TRBV7-2 and TRBJ2-3; tentatively, D is TRBD2 (7 bases). V dropped 4 bases and J dropped 6 bases, with 14 bases sitting between them. The CDR3 is made up of 14 amino acids. CDR1 and CDR2 (germline): SGHTA, FQGNSA. The CDR3 reads CASSSRGGGDTQYF. Here the CDR3 DNA reads TGTGCCAGCAGCTCACGAGGGGGAGGGGATACGCAGTATTTT.

This clone was seen a handful of times. The CDR3 nucleotides read TGCGCCAGCAGCTCCGGGACAGGGCTTCCTGAAGCTTTCTTT. It encodes CASSSGTGLPEAFF. The gene calls are TRBV4-3 and TRBJ1-1; 9 positions match TRBD1. Germline V gives CDR1 LGHNA, CDR2 YSLEER. The CDR3 sequence is 14 residues long. With V trimmed by 5 bases and J by 6 bases, 7 bases remained unmatched.

A word on this clone: An end of the junction does not agree with germline; a read error may underlie this. The chain carries TRBV7-7 and TRBJ2-5; D is undetermined. Germline V gene lookup returns CDR1 SSHAT and CDR2 FNYEAQ (reference sequence). This CDR3 region has 13 residues. The CDR3 loop reads CASSLVQQETQYF. The CDR3 nucleotides read TGTGCTAGCAGCTTAGTACAGCAAGAGACCCAGTACTTC.

The gene calls are TRBV28 and TRBJ2-7; 8 bases agree with TRBD1. Trimming cost V 6 bases and J 3 bases; bases outside gene matches: 4. The CDR3 sequence is 13 residues long. Germline lookup yields CDR1 MDHEN and CDR2 SYDVKM. The CDR3 DNA reads TGTGCCAGCAGGCTACAGGGGGACTACGAGCAGTACTTC. Translated: CASRLQGDYEQYF.

The chain employs TRBV5-1 and TRBJ2-5; TRBD1 is a possible D gene (6 bases). The better agreement between TRBJ2-7 and the DNA end casts doubt on the J call. CDR1 and CDR2 from the germline V gene are SGHRS and YFSETQ. This CDR3 has 13 amino acids. CDR3 protein: CASSYGQSYEQYF. DNA for the CDR3: TGCGCCAGCAGCTACGGACAGAGCTACGAGCAGTACTTC.

The DNA of the CDR3 is TGCGCCAGCAGCCAAGGGGACAGTACCTACGAGCAGTACTTC. It translates to CASSQGDSTYEQYF. The chain recombines TRBV4-3 with TRBJ2-7; TRBD1 aligns across 7 bases. J was trimmed by 2 bases and V by 1 base; bases with no gene match: 2. The CDR3 contains 14 residues. Germline V gene data show CDR1 as LGHNA and CDR2 as YSLEER.

The CDR3 nucleotides read TGTGCCAGCAGTGAAGGGCAGGACAGCTCCTACGAGCAGTACTTC. This translates into CASSEGQDSSYEQYF. The chain has TRBV6-1 and TRBJ2-7; the D gene is possibly TRBD1 (6 bases). This CDR3 contains 15 residues. Germline CDR1 and CDR2: MNHNS and SASEGT. With 1 base removed from V and 0 bases from J, the gap between germline ends came to 10 bases.

This clone appeared a few times. The V and J genes are TRBV4-2 and TRBJ1-6; no reliable D call. Germline-derived CDR1 and CDR2 are LGHNA and YNFKEQ. Trimming cost V 0 bases and J 8 bases, with 17 bases left between them. CDR3 size: 17 residues. CDR3 coding DNA: TGTGCCAGCAGCCAAGAACGTAGCCCGGGGAGGGATTCACCCCTCCACTTT. Protein: CASSQERSPGRDSPLHF.

The V and J genes are TRBV2 and TRBJ1-5, with TRBD1 identical over 9 bases. Trimming cost V 1 base and J 2 bases; bases outside gene matches: 6. There are 17 residues in the CDR3. Germline V lookup: CDR1 SNHLY, CDR2 FYNNEI. CDR3 coding DNA: TGTGCCAGCAGTGAAGGTCGGACAGGGGTTGGCAATCAGCCCCAGCATTTT. Amino acid sequence: CASSEGRTGVGNQPQHF.

The J gene is TRBJ1-2, the V gene TRBV5-6, with a weak D call TRBD1 (5 bases). The CDR3 is 14 residues long. V was trimmed by 2 bases and J by 8 bases, leaving 16 bases between them. Germline CDR1 and CDR2: SGHDT and YYEEEE. The CDR3 spells CASSFGAGLYGYTF. CDR3 DNA sequence: TGTGCCAGCAGCTTCGGGGCAGGGTTATACGGCTACACCTTC.